These 13 T cell receptor beta chains came from one sample sequenced in a study of blood T cells in healthy people across ages. Primed by a sample-barcoded 5' primer and a J-beta primer mix, a second PCR proceeded for about 6 to 12 cycles. TCRdb redid the calling of the 5' RACE reads with MiXCR, one entry per CDR3 protein. The sample gives about 570,000 distinct CDR3 sequences, about 27% of which show up once; over 3.5% is in the top ten. These data were also reused for a study on T cells of mothers and their children.

Source material: blood. The source is a boy between 2 and 10 years old in good health.

In its sample, this clonotype was seen a few times. At one of its ends the junction is not consistent with the germline gene, which may arise from a read error. This sequence joins TRBV4-1 and TRBJ1-2; 11 bases fit TRBD1. This CDR3 is 16 amino acids long. Germline values: CDR1 MGHRA, CDR2 YSYEKL. The CDR3 DNA reads TGCGCCAGCAGCCAAGTCGGGACAGGGGGAGACTATGGCTGCACCTTC. Translating gives CASSQVGTGGDYGCTF.

The chain combines TRBV20-1 with TRBJ2-1; D unresolved. Germline V gene lookup returns CDR1 DFQATT and CDR2 SNEGSKA (reference sequence). This CDR3 is 15 amino acids long. V lost 6 bases and J 0 bases, leaving 15 bases between the germline ends. This chain's CDR3 is CSASGSAISYNEQFF. The CDR3 DNA is TGCAGTGCCTCCGGCTCTGCGATCTCCTACAATGAGCAGTTCTTC.

V gene TRBV18 combines with J gene TRBJ2-5; TRBD2 agrees at 9 bases. The tail of the sequence fits TRBJ2-7 better, so the J call may be wrong. The length of the CDR3 is 15 residues. Germline V gene lookup returns CDR1 KGHSH and CDR2 LQKENI. The CDR3 region is CASSPQWREGSEQYF. CDR3 in DNA: TGTGCCAGCTCACCACAGTGGCGGGAGGGGAGCGAGCAGTACTTC.

A few counts support this clonotype. CDR3 sequence: CASHTRAPAFF. CDR3 in DNA: TGTGCCAGCCATACTCGGGCCCCAGCTTTCTTT. The chain carries TRBV2 and TRBJ1-1; D gene uncertain. Germline V gene sequence: CDR1 SNHLY, CDR2 FYNNEI. This CDR3 spans 11 amino acids. Trimming took off 8 bases at V and 10 bases at J, with 14 bases between the two ends.

The chain uses TRBV15 and TRBJ2-4; D is perhaps TRBD2 (7 bases). V shed 0 bases and J shed 6 bases, with 9 bases lying between them. The germline V gene encodes CDR1 LNHNV and CDR2 YYDKDF (reference sequence). The CDR3 runs to 14 residues. CDR3 protein: CATSRDRGGNIQYF. Written as DNA, the CDR3 is TGTGCCACCAGCAGAGATAGGGGGGGAAACATTCAGTACTTC.

The chain joins TRBV7-9 to TRBJ2-3; D perhaps matches TRBD2 (5 bases). Trimming stripped 5 bases from V and 4 bases from J, with 13 bases between. Germline V gene data show CDR1 as SEHNR and CDR2 as FQNEAQ (reference sequence). The CDR3 has 14 amino acids. CDR3 DNA sequence: TGTGCCAGCAGCCTGGAGGACGTCTCAGATACGCAGTATTTT. Protein: CASSLEDVSDTQYF.

The chain uses TRBV7-2 and TRBJ2-7, with 8 bases fitting TRBD2. Germline CDR1 and CDR2: SGHTA and FQGNSA. V lost 3 bases to trimming and J lost 0 bases; unmatched junction nucleotides: 7. The CDR3 consists of 16 residues. The CDR3 sequence: CASSFPGAGGSYEQYF. The DNA of the CDR3 is TGTGCCAGCAGCTTCCCAGGGGCGGGGGGCTCCTACGAGCAGTACTTC.

V and J are TRBV19 and TRBJ2-5; D might be TRBD1 (7 bases). From germline, CDR1 is LNHDA and CDR2 SQIVND (reference sequence). V was shortened by 2 bases and J by 4 bases, with 14 bases between the two germline ends. This CDR3 has 15 amino acids. CDR3 in DNA: TGTGCCAGTAGTATACGGGCAGGGGGAGGAGAGACCCAGTACTTC. This gives the protein CASSIRAGGGETQYF.

V gene TRBV5-1 combines with J gene TRBJ2-7; a possible D gene is TRBD1 (6 bases). Trimming stripped 3 bases from V and 0 bases from J, with 16 bases between. Germline V CDR1 and CDR2: SGHRS, YFSETQ. CDR3 length equals 16 residues. CDR3 nucleotides: TGCGCCAGCAGCTACCTACTCCGGGACAACTCCTACGAGCAGTACTTC. Residues: CASSYLLRDNSYEQYF.

V is TRBV10-1 and J is TRBJ2-5; 7 nucleotides match TRBD1. The DNA matches TRBJ2-7 better at its end, which makes the J call doubtful. The germline V gene has CDR1 WNHNN and CDR2 SYGVQD (reference sequence). CDR3 length equals 13 residues. The CDR3 is CASSETGIYEQYF. The CDR3 nucleotides are TGCGCCAGCAGCGAGACAGGGATCTACGAGCAGTACTTC.

The V call is TRBV19, the J call TRBJ1-1, with D possibly TRBD1 on 6 matching bases. V was trimmed by 5 bases and J by 11 bases, leaving 18 bases between them. Per the germline V gene, CDR1 is LNHDA and CDR2 is SQIVND (reference sequence). This CDR3 comprises 13 residues. The CDR3 nucleotides are TGTGCCAGTAGTGTTGACAGGTTAAAGGACGCTTTCTTT. It specifies CASSVDRLKDAFF.

This clonotype was counted only a few times. The chain joins TRBV27 to TRBJ2-3; 8 positions agree with TRBD2. Per the germline V gene, CDR1 is MNHEY and CDR2 is SMNVEV (reference sequence). The V segment lost 5 bases and the J segment 3 bases; nucleotides outside the gene matches: 4. The CDR3 length is 14 residues. The CDR3: CASSISGKTDTQYF. CDR3 nucleotide sequence: TGTGCCAGCAGTATTAGCGGGAAAACAGATACGCAGTATTTT.

The chain joins TRBV7-9 to TRBJ2-7; possibly TRBD1 or TRBD2 for D (5 bases each). The CDR3 spans 14 residues. The V end was cut by 3 bases, the J end by 6 bases, with 15 bases between. Germline values: CDR1 SEHNR, CDR2 FQNEAQ (reference sequence). This CDR3 reads CASSFRPGTGEQYF. Written as DNA, the CDR3 is TGTGCCAGCAGCTTTAGGCCAGGGACGGGCGAGCAGTACTTC.